This T cell receptor beta chain was profiled in a study of T cell repertoires in cytomegalovirus infection. Study-wide background: Both a matching HLA type and CMV infection were indicated by public TCR beta signatures. Study results and limitations: Summed frequency of public TCR beta families distinguished CMV carriers with the relevant HLA. Clonotypes of TCR beta that were HLA-C-restricted and CMV-specific dominated the ex vivo response.

Germline V gene data show CDR1 as MNHEY and CDR2 as SVGAGI. The CDR3 consists of 15 residues. Germline trimming cut 2 bases from V and 2 bases from J; bases unmatched to any gene: 3. This clonotype was found many times. What it recognizes is unknown. TCRdb re-called the reads with MiXCR, one entry per CDR3 protein. The sample includes some 220,000 distinct CDR3 sequences, over 9% of them seen just once. This chain uses TRBV6-5 with TRBJ2-5; 9 bases line up with TRBD2. This TCR derives from a human donor in good health (CMV status not recorded). Some clones in this sample may be carry-over from other donors' samples. Source material: PBMCs. CDR3 region: CASSYMTSGQETQYF. The CDR3, as DNA: TGTGCCAGCAGTTACATGACTAGCGGACAAGAGACCCAGTACTTC.